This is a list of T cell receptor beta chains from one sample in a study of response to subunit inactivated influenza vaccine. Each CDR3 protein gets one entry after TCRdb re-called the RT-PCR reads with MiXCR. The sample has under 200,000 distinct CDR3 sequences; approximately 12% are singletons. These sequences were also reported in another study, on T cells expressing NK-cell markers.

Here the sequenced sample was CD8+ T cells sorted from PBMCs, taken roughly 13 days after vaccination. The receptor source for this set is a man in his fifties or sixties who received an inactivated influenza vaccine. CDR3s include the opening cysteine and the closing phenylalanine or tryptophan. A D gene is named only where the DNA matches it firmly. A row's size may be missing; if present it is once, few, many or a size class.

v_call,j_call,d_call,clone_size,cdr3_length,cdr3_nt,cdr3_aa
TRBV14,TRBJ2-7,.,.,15,TGTGCCAGCAGCCAAGATTGGGGACACAGCTACGAGCAGTACTTC,CASSQDWGHSYEQYF
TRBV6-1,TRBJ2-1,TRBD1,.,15,TGTGCCAGCTGCCTCGGGACAGGGGTTTACGATGAGCAGTTCTTC,CASCLGTGVYDEQFF
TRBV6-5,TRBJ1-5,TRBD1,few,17,TGTGCCAGCAGTTACTCTTTTACAGGGGAGAGCAATCAGCCCCAGCATTTT,CASSYSFTGESNQPQHF
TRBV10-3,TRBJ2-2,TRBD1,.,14,TGTGCCATCAGTGCAGGGGGCAGCACCGGGGAGCTGTTTTTT,CAISAGGSTGELFF
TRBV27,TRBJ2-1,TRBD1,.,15,TGTGCCAGCAGTTCTCGACAGGGAATCTACAATGAGCAGTTCTTC,CASSSRQGIYNEQFF
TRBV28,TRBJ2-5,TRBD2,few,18,TGTGCCAGCAGTTCCCCCGGGACTAGCGGGGGGGGCGCAGAGACCCAGTACTTC,CASSSPGTSGGGAETQYF
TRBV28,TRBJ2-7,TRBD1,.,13,TGTGCCAGCGGGTGGACAGGCTCCTACGAGCAGTACTTC,CASGWTGSYEQYF
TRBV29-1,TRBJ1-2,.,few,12,TGCAGCGTACGGGACGGATACTATGGCTACACCTTC,CSVRDGYYGYTF
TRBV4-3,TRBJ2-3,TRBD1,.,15,TGCGCCAGCAGCCGTGGACAGGGGGTCACAGATACGCAGTATTTT,CASSRGQGVTDTQYF
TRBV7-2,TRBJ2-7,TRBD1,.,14,TGTGCCAGCAGCTTAGGTGGGACAGTCTACGAGCAGTACTTC,CASSLGGTVYEQYF
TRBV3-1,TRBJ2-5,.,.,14,TGTGCCAGCAGCCAAGCGAAGAGGGAAGAGACCCAGTACTTC,CASSQAKREETQYF
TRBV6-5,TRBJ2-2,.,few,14,TGTGCCAGCAGTTACCGTCCGGAGGGCGGGGAGCTGTTTTTT,CASSYRPEGGELFF
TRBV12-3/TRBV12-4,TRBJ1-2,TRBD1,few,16,TGTGCCAGCAGTCTTTTCTGGGACAGGGGAGTTTATGGCTACACCTTC,CASSLFWDRGVYGYTF
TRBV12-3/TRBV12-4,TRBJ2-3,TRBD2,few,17,TGTGCCAGCAGCGGGTCGCGGACTAGCGGATTCACAGATACGCAGTATTTT,CASSGSRTSGFTDTQYF
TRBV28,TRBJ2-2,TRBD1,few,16,TGTGCCAGCCTAGACGGGACAGGGCCGAACACCGGGGAGCTGTTTTTT,CASLDGTGPNTGELFF
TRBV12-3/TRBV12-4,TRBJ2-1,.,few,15,TGTGCCAGCAGTTACTATGGGTCCTCCTACAATGAGCAGTTCTTC,CASSYYGSSYNEQFF
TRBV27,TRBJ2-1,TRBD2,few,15,TGTGCCAGCAGTTTAGGGACTAGCGGGAGTTATGAGCAGTTCTTC,CASSLGTSGSYEQFF
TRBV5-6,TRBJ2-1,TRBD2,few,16,TGTGCCAGCAGGGGGGGCACTAGCGGGAGATACAATGAGCAGTTCTTC,CASRGGTSGRYNEQFF
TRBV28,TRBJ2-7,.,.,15,TGTGCCAGCAGGCCTGCCGCGACTAACAACTACGAGCAGTACTTC,CASRPAATNNYEQYF
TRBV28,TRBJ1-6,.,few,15,TGTGCCAGCAGTTTATTGAGGCATAACAATTCACCCCTCCACTTT,CASSLLRHNNSPLHF
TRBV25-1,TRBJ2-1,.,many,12,TGTGCCAGCAGTGATTCCGCACCAGAGCAGTTCTTC,CASSDSAPEQFF
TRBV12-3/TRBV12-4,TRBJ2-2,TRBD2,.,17,TGTGCCAGCAGTTTAGGACTAGCGGGGGGGCTGACCGGGGAGCTGTTTTTT,CASSLGLAGGLTGELFF
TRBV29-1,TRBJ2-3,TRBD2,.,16,TGCAGCGTTGAAGGGGGTAGCGGGAGATTTTCAGATACGCAGTATTTT,CSVEGGSGRFSDTQYF
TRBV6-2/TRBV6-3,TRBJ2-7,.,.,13,TGTGCCAGCAGTTCCCGGGACTTAGGCGAGCAGTACTTC,CASSSRDLGEQYF
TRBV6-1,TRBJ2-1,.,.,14,TGTGCCAGCTCAAACTCCTACTCCTACAATGAGCAGTTCTTC,CASSNSYSYNEQFF